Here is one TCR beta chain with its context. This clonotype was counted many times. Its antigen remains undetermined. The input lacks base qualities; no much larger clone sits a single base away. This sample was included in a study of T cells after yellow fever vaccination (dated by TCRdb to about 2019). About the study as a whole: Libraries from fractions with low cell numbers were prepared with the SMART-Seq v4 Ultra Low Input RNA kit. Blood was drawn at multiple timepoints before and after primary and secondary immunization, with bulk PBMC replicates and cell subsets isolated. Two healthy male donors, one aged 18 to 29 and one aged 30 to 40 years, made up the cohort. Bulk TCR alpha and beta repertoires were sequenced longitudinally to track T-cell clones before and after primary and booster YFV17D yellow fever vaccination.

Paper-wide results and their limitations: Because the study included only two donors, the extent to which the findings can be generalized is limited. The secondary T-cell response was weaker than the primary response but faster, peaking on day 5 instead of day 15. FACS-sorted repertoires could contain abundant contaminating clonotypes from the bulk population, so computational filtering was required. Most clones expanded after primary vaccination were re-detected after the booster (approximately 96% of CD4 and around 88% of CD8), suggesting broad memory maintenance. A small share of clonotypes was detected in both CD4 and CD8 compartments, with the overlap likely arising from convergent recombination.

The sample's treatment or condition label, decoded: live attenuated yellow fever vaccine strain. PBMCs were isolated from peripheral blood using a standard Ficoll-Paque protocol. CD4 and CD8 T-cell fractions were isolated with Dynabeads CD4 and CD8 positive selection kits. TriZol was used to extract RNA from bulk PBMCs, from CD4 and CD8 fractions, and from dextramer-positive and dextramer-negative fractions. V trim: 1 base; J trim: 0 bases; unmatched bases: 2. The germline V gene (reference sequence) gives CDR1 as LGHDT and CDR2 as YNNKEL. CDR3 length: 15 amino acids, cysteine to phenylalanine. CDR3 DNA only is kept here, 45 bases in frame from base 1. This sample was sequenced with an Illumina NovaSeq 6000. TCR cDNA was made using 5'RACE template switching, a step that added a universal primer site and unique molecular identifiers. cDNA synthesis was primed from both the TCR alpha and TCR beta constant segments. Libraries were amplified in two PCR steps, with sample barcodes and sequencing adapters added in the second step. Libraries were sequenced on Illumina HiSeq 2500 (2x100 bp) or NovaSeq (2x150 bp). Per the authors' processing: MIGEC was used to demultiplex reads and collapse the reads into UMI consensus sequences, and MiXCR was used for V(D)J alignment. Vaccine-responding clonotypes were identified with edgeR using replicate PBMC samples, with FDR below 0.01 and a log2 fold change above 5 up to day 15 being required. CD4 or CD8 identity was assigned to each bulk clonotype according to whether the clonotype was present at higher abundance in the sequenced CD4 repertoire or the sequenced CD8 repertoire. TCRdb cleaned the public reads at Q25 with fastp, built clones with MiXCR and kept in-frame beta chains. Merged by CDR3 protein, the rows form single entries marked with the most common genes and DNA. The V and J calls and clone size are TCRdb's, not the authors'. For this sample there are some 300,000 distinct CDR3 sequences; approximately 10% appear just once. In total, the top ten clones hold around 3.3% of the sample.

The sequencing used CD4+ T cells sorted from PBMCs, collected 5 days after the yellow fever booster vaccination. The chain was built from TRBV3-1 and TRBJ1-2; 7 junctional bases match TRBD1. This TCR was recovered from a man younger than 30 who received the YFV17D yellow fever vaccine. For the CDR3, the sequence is CASSQGQGPNYGYTF. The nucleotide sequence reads TGTGCCAGCAGCCAAGGACAGGGCCCTAACTATGGCTACACCTTC. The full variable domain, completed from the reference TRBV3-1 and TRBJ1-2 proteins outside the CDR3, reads DTAVSQTPKYLVTQMGNDKSIKCEQNLGHDTMYWYKQDSKKFLKIMFSYNNKELIINETVPNRFSPKSPDKAHLNLHINSLELGDSAVYFCASSQGQGPNYGYTFGSGTRLTVV.